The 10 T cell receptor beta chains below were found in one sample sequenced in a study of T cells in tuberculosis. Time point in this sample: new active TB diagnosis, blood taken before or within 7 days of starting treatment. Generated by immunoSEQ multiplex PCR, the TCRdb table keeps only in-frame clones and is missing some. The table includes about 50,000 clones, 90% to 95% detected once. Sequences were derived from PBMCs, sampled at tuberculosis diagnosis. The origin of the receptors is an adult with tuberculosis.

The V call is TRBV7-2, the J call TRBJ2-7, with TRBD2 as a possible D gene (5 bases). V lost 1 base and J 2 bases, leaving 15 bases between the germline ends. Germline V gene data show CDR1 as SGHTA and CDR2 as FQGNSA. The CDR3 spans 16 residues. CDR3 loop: CASSLVGGGSTYEQYF. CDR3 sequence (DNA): TGTGCCAGCAGCTTAGTAGGTGGTGGGAGCACCTACGAGCAGTACTTC.

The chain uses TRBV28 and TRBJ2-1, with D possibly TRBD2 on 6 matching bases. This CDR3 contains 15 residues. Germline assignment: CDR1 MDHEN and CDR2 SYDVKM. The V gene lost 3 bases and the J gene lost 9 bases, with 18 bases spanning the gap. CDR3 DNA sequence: TGTGCCAGCAGTTTCGGAGGGCTGGTCCCCCTTGAGCAGTTCTTC. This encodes CASSFGGLVPLEQFF.

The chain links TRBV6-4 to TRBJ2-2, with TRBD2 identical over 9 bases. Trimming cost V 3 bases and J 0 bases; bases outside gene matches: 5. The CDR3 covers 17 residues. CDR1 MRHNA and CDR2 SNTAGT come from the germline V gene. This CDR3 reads CASSEAGGPANTGELFF. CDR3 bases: TGTGCCAGCAGTGAGGCGGGAGGGCCTGCGAACACCGGGGAGCTGTTTTTT.

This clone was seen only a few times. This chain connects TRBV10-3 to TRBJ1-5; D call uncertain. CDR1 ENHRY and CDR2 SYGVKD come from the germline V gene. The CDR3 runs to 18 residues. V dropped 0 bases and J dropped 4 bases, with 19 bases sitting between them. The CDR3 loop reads CAISESWSGKPPNQPQHF. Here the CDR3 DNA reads TGTGCCATCAGTGAGTCGTGGTCAGGAAAACCTCCTAATCAGCCCCAGCATTTT.

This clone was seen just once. Here the CDR3 reads CASSERGLGETQYF. Written as DNA, the CDR3 is TGTGCCAGCAGTGAACGGGGGTTGGGAGAGACCCAGTACTTC. This chain links TRBV25-1 with TRBJ2-5, with a weak D call TRBD2 (6 bases). This CDR3 region has 14 residues. Trimming stripped 2 bases from V and 4 bases from J, with 11 bases between. Looked up from germline, CDR1 is MGHDK and CDR2 is SYGVNS.

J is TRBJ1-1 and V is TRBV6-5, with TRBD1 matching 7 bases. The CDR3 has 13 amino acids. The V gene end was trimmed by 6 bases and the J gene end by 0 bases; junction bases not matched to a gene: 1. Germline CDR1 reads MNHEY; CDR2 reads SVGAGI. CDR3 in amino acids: CASSQGVNTEAFF. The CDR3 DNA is TGTGCCAGCAGCCAGGGGGTGAACACTGAAGCTTTCTTT.

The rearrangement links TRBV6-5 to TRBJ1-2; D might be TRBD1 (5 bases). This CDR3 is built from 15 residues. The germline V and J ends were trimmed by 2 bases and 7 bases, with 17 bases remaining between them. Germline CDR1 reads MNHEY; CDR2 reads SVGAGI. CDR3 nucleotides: TGTGCCAGCAGTTACGGAGGGTTCGGCGGGGGTGGCTACACCTTC. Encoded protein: CASSYGGFGGGGYTF.

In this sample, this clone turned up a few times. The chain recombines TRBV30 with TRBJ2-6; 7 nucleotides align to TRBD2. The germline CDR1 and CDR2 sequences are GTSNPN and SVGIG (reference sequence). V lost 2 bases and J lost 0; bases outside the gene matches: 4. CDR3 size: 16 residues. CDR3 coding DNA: TGTGCCTGGAGTACCCCGGGGGGCTCTGGGGCCAACGTCCTGACTTTC. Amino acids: CAWSTPGGSGANVLTF.

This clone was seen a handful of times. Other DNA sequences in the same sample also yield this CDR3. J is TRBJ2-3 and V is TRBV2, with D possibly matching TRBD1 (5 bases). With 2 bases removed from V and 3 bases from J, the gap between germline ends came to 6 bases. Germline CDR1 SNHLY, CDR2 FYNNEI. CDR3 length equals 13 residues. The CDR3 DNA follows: TGTGCCAGCAGTGAAAGGGGTACAGATACGCAGTATTTT. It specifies CASSERGTDTQYF.

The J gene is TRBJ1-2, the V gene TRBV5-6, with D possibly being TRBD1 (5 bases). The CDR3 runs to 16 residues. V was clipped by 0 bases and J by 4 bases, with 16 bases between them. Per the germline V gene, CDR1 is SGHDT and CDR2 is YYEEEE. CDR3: CASSLAHGGLSYGYTF. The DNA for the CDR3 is TGTGCCAGCAGCTTGGCCCACGGGGGGTTAAGCTATGGCTACACCTTC.